This TCR beta chain was sequenced in a study of STAT3 mutations in large granular lymphocyte leukemia. About the research overall: More than half of T-LGLL patients received immunosuppressive therapy. Study-wide results and limits: Every T-LGLL patient had at least one immunodominant TCRbeta clonotype. A small but highly pathogenic clone may have been missed.

TCRbeta libraries averaged about 44,000 productive templates per sample. Clones were read by immunoSEQ multiplex PCR, and TCRdb kept only the in-frame ones, dropping some. In the table there are about 42,000 clones, about 81% of which are singletons. A remark on this clone: Its specificity is unknown.

This TCR derives from a human donor with T large granular lymphocyte leukemia. Some clones in this sample may be carry-over from other donors' samples. Sequencing was performed on PBMCs.

This CDR3 is CASSQLIRATNEKLFF. In DNA, the CDR3 is TGTGCCAGCAGCCAATTAATTCGGGCAACTAATGAAAAACTGTTTTTT. V and J are TRBV16 and TRBJ1-4; no reliable D call. Germline V gives CDR1 KGHSY, CDR2 FQNENV. The CDR3 runs to 16 residues. V shed 1 base and J shed 0 bases, with 9 bases lying between them.